These 15 T cell receptor beta chains were sequenced from one sample in a study of shared clonotypes between healthy human individuals. Naive CD8 cells, CD45RO-negative and positively selected for CCR7, excluded terminally differentiated effector memory CD45RA+ cells. Data came from immunoSEQ multiplex PCR; TCRdb stores just in-frame clones and leaves some out. This repertoire shows roughly 570,000 clones, nearly 98% found once; its top ten account for roughly 0.29%. The specimen sequenced was naive CD8+ T cells sorted from blood. These receptors all come from a man between 25 and 39 years old in good health.

This chain joins TRBV10-2 and TRBJ2-7; 9 nucleotides agree with TRBD1. Germline V gene lookup returns CDR1 WSHSY and CDR2 SAAADI. With 4 bases clipped from V and 6 bases from J, the junction kept 10 bases outside the gene matches. The length of the CDR3 is 15 residues. CDR3 coding DNA: TGCGCCAGCAGTGTTACCGGGACAGGGCCTTCCGAGCAGTACTTC. It is translated as CASSVTGTGPSEQYF.

The chain recombines TRBV6-5 with TRBJ2-7; 8 bases agree with TRBD1. V was pared by 7 bases and J by 3 bases, with 8 bases of the junction left unmatched. Germline CDR1 MNHEY, CDR2 SVGAGI. CDR3 length: 14 residues. The CDR3 DNA reads TGTGCCAGCAATCCGACAGGGGACGGCTACGAGCAGTACTTC. It yields the protein CASNPTGDGYEQYF.

The chain has TRBV28 and TRBJ2-1; tentative D call: TRBD2 (6 bases). CDR1 MDHEN and CDR2 SYDVKM come from the germline V gene. Trimming pared 5 bases from V and 4 bases from J, leaving 15 bases between. The CDR3 is 15 amino acids. CDR3 region: CASSARGAQYNEQFF. CDR3 bases: TGTGCCAGCAGTGCGCGGGGAGCCCAGTACAATGAGCAGTTCTTC. The entire variable domain, with the rest obtained from reference TRBV28 and TRBJ2-1, is as follows: DVKVTQSSRYLVKRTGEKVFLECVQDMDHENMFWYRQDPGLGLRLIYFSYDVKMKEKGDIPEGYSVSREKKERFSLILESASTNQTSMYLCASSARGAQYNEQFFGPGTRLTVL.

The rearrangement joins TRBV7-7 to TRBJ2-7, with 11 bases matching TRBD2. From germline, CDR1 is SSHAT and CDR2 FNYEAQ (reference sequence). Trimming cost V 4 bases and J 2 bases; bases outside gene matches: 10. CDR3 length equals 17 residues. The CDR3, as DNA: TGTGCCAGCAGCTCAAGGACTAGCGGGTACGCAGCCTACGAGCAGTACTTC. This translates into CASSSRTSGYAAYEQYF. The variable domain in full, completed from reference TRBV7-7 and TRBJ2-7, reads GAGVSQSPRYKVTKRGQDVTLRCDPISSHATLYWYQQALGQGPEFLTYFNYEAQPDKSGLPSDRFSAERPEGSISTLTIQRTEQRDSAMYRCASSSRTSGYAAYEQYFGPGTRLTVT.

The genes are TRBV9 and TRBJ2-7; the match to TRBD2 covers 7 bases. Trimming at V came to 4 bases and at J to 3 bases, leaving 4 bases not matched to a gene. This CDR3 is built from 13 residues. Germline V lookup: CDR1 SGDLS, CDR2 YYNGEE. CDR3 sequence reads: CASSLRDYYEQYF. DNA for the CDR3: TGTGCCAGCAGCTTAAGGGACTACTACGAGCAGTACTTC.

J is TRBJ2-3 and V is TRBV9; a possible D gene is TRBD2 (8 bases). Trimming left V 3 bases short and J 4 bases short, with 24 bases between. CDR3 length: 18 residues. Germline CDR1 is SGDLS and CDR2 is YYNGEE. In DNA form, the CDR3 reads TGTGCCAGCAGCGACCGGGAGGGACAGCCTCTTTGGGCAGATACGCAGTATTTT. It is translated as CASSDREGQPLWADTQYF.

The CDR3 region has the DNA TGTGCCAGCAGTGCCAGACTAGCGGAAATTTACGAGCAGTACTTC. Its translation: CASSARLAEIYEQYF. The chain recombines TRBV2 with TRBJ2-7, with TRBD2 matching 9 bases. J gave up 4 bases and V 4 bases, and 8 bases lay outside the gene matches. This CDR3 contains 15 residues. Germline loops: CDR1 SNHLY, CDR2 FYNNEI.

The chain joins TRBV4-1 to TRBJ2-5; 10 positions agree with TRBD2. Germline V gene lookup returns CDR1 MGHRA and CDR2 YSYEKL. Unmatched junction bases numbered 12, after V lost 0 bases and J lost 8 bases. The CDR3 length is 17 residues. This CDR3 is CASSQDAGTSEYNTQYF. CDR3 in DNA: TGCGCCAGCAGCCAAGATGCCGGGACTAGCGAATACAACACCCAGTACTTC.

The chain employs TRBV5-8 and TRBJ2-7; D is uncertain. CDR1 and CDR2 (germline): SGHTS, YDEGEE. V lost 4 bases to trimming and J lost 3 bases, with 5 bases between them. This CDR3 spans 11 amino acids. This CDR3 is CASSDHYEQYF. In DNA form, the CDR3 reads TGTGCCAGCAGCGATCACTACGAGCAGTACTTC.

The rearrangement links TRBV25-1 to TRBJ2-2; no firm D call. Germline values: CDR1 MGHDK, CDR2 SYGVNS. The CDR3 totals 17 residues. V was shortened by 8 bases and J by 1 base, with 20 bases between the two germline ends. CDR3 coding DNA: TGTGCCAGCGATCCCAGTGTCCCAGGCCTGAACACCGGGGAGCTGTTTTTT. Residues: CASDPSVPGLNTGELFF.

The chain recombines TRBV29-1 with TRBJ2-1; D might be TRBD2 (6 bases). The CDR3 extends over 18 amino acids. V lost 1 base and J 5 bases, leaving 24 bases between the germline ends. CDR1 SQVTM and CDR2 ANQGSEA come from the germline V gene. For the CDR3, the DNA is TGCAGCGTTGAAGGCCCCCTCGGACTACCGGGACTCGACAATGAGCAGTTCTTC. Translating it yields CSVEGPLGLPGLDNEQFF.

This chain links TRBV9 with TRBJ2-1; 9 bases map to TRBD2. The V gene end was trimmed by 0 bases and the J gene end by 6 bases; junction bases not matched to a gene: 10. Germline V gene lookup returns CDR1 SGDLS and CDR2 YYNGEE. This CDR3 is built from 17 residues. The CDR3 coding sequence is TGTGCCAGCAGCGTAGACCGCGAGACTAGCGGATTCAATGAGCAGTTCTTC. Residues: CASSVDRETSGFNEQFF.

The gene calls are TRBV7-3 and TRBJ2-7; D remains unclear. V lost 5 bases to trimming and J lost 0 bases, with 11 bases between them. The CDR3 covers 14 residues. Per germline, CDR1 SGHTA and CDR2 FQGTGA. CDR3 nucleotides: TGTGCCAGCAGCCCCGGCGGCGGCTCCTACGAGCAGTACTTC. It encodes CASSPGGGSYEQYF.

The chain links TRBV19 to TRBJ2-1, with TRBD2 matching over 8 bases. V lost 6 bases and J lost 0; bases outside the gene matches: 13. Germline CDR1 reads LNHDA; CDR2 reads SQIVND (reference sequence). CDR3 length equals 18 residues. DNA for the CDR3: TGTGCCAGTAGCAAACTCACTAGCGGAGTGAGCTCCTACAATGAGCAGTTCTTC. This encodes CASSKLTSGVSSYNEQFF. The variable domain in full, with the rest retrieved from reference TRBV19 and TRBJ2-1, is DGGITQSPKYLFRKEGQNVTLSCEQNLNHDAMYWYRQDPGQGLRLIYYSQIVNDFQKGDIAEGYSVSREKKESFPLTVTSAQKNPTAFYLCASSKLTSGVSSYNEQFFGPGTRLTVL.

Only one count was recorded for this clone. This sequence joins TRBV27 and TRBJ2-7; D gene uncertain. V dropped 7 bases and J dropped 12 bases, with 22 bases sitting between them. The CDR3 is 13 residues long. Per the germline V gene, CDR1 is MNHEY and CDR2 is SMNVEV (reference sequence). CDR3 sequence reads: CASNFIPSGEPYF. The DNA of the CDR3 is TGTGCCAGCAACTTTATTCCAAGTGGGGAACCGTACTTC.